This entry lists 25 T cell receptor beta chains sequenced from one sample in a study of shared clonotypes between healthy human individuals. The method was immunoSEQ multiplex PCR; TCRdb's version includes in-frame clones alone and lacks a portion of them. Among some 2,500,000 clones, around 93% were seen once, and the ten largest hold 0.3% to 0.4%. The source material was naive CD4+ T cells from PBMCs. As to subset: CD45RA+ positively selected. Every receptor here comes from a man aged 18 to 35 in good health. Some clones in this sample may be carry-over from other donors' samples.

The V and J genes are TRBV4-3 and TRBJ2-7, with D possibly matching TRBD1 (6 bases). The CDR3 consists of 15 residues. Trimming removed 1 base at V and 6 bases at J, with 16 bases between. The germline CDR1 and CDR2 sequences are LGHNA and YSLEER. DNA for the CDR3: TGCGCCAGCAGCCAAGTGGCGACAGGACCCGCCGAGCAGTACTTC. This gives the protein CASSQVATGPAEQYF.

The V gene is TRBV5-1, the J gene TRBJ2-6; weak D call: TRBD2 (5 bases). The V gene lost 0 bases and the J gene lost 0 bases, with 13 bases spanning the gap. The CDR3 loop spans 18 amino acids. Germline CDR1 SGHRS, CDR2 YFSETQ. The CDR3 DNA reads TGCGCCAGCAGCTTGGGGGCGGGCTCCCCCTCTGGGGCCAACGTCCTGACTTTC. It encodes CASSLGAGSPSGANVLTF. The whole variable domain, filled in from reference TRBV5-1 and TRBJ2-6, reads KAGVTQTPRYLIKTRGQQVTLSCSPISGHRSVSWYQQTPGQGLQFLFEYFSETQRNKGNFPGRFSGRQFSNSRSEMNVSTLELGDSALYLCASSLGAGSPSGANVLTFGAGSRLTVL.

The chain has TRBV6-5 and TRBJ2-5; D is unresolved. Per germline, CDR1 MNHEY and CDR2 SVGAGI. Deletions cut 1 base from V and 1 base from J, with 10 bases between. The CDR3 is 15 residues long. CDR3 nucleotide sequence: TGTGCCAGCAGTTACTTGTCCGGAGTCCAAGAGACCCAGTACTTC. Protein: CASSYLSGVQETQYF.

The V gene is TRBV19, the J gene TRBJ2-7; 7 bases match TRBD2. Germline V gene lookup returns CDR1 LNHDA and CDR2 SQIVND (reference sequence). Losses at the gene ends were 5 bases for V and 3 bases for J; bases not matched to a gene: 7. CDR3 length: 14 amino acids. The CDR3 region has the DNA TGTGCCAGTAGTGCCCAGCGGGGAGGCTACGAGCAGTACTTC. The encoded protein is CASSAQRGGYEQYF.

This chain connects TRBV11-2 to TRBJ1-1; 8 bases are a match to TRBD1. This CDR3 contains 18 residues. Germline V CDR1 and CDR2: SGHAT, FQNNGV. With 4 bases clipped from V and 0 bases from J, the junction kept 13 bases outside the gene matches. The chain's CDR3 is CASSSPIDRGEMNTEAFF. As DNA, the CDR3 is TGTGCCAGCAGCTCGCCCATTGACAGGGGAGAGATGAACACTGAAGCTTTCTTT.

The chain couples TRBV2 to TRBJ1-2; 7 nucleotides align to TRBD1. The CDR3 sequence is 14 residues long. Germline V CDR1 and CDR2: SNHLY, FYNNEI. V gave up 8 bases and J gave up 4 bases; unmatched junction bases: 10. The CDR3 reads CASAVRGGAYGYTF. In DNA, the CDR3 is TGTGCCAGCGCGGTGAGAGGGGGCGCCTATGGCTACACCTTC.

Turning to this clone: This sample includes further DNA sequences coding for the same CDR3. This chain connects TRBV7-9 to TRBJ1-1, with D tentatively TRBD1 (5 bases). This CDR3 is 14 amino acids long. V was cut by 3 bases and J by 2 bases, with 10 bases left in between. The germline V gene encodes CDR1 SEHNR and CDR2 FQNEAQ (reference sequence). CDR3 nucleotides: TGTGCCAGCAGCTTTGGGCAGGGCAACACTGAAGCTTTCTTT. It specifies CASSFGQGNTEAFF. Based on the CDR3 plus reference TRBV7-9 and TRBJ1-1, the full variable domain is DTGVSQNPRHKITKRGQNVTFRCDPISEHNRLYWYRQTLGQGPEFLTYFQNEAQLEKSRLLSDRFSAERPKGSFSTLEIQRTEQGDSAMYLCASSFGQGNTEAFFGQGTRLTVV.

This chain links TRBV4-2 with TRBJ2-3; 11 bases line up with TRBD2. V shed 0 bases, J shed 3 bases, and the junction held 5 bases outside the gene matches. The germline CDR1 and CDR2 sequences are LGHNA and YNFKEQ. The CDR3 runs to 17 residues. The CDR3 sequence is CASSQERTSGSTDTQYF. The CDR3 nucleotides are TGTGCCAGCAGCCAAGAAAGAACTAGCGGGAGTACAGATACGCAGTATTTT.

The V and J genes are TRBV18 and TRBJ2-1; 8 bases fit TRBD2. This CDR3 has 16 residues. Germline CDR1 KGHSH, CDR2 LQKENI. V lost 1 base to trimming and J lost 5 bases; unmatched junction nucleotides: 7. Written as DNA, the CDR3 is TGTGCCAGCTCACCACAAGGTAGCGGGACTAACAATGAGCAGTTCTTC. This sequence encodes CASSPQGSGTNNEQFF.

The chain uses TRBV27 and TRBJ2-7; 7 positions match TRBD1. The ends lost 3 bases at V and 5 bases at J; junction bases unmatched: 7. The CDR3 extends over 14 amino acids. Germline V lookup: CDR1 MNHEY, CDR2 SMNVEV (reference sequence). The CDR3 DNA reads as TGTGCCAGCAGTTTCCTAACAGGGGACCACGAGCAGTACTTC. Amino acids: CASSFLTGDHEQYF.

This clone was picked up one time. The chain carries TRBV11-2 and TRBJ2-1; D is possibly TRBD2 (5 bases). Germline assignment: CDR1 SGHAT and CDR2 FQNNGV. The CDR3 contains 16 residues. Trimming removed 3 bases at V and 6 bases at J, with 18 bases between. The CDR3 DNA reads as TGTGCCAGCAGCTTCGGCGTTGGACTCCCCGGCAATGAGCAGTTCTTC. This codes for CASSFGVGLPGNEQFF.

V and J are TRBV15 and TRBJ2-7; TRBD2 matches at 8 bases. In germline, CDR1 is LNHNV, CDR2 YYDKDF (reference sequence). There are 16 residues in the CDR3. V was pared by 0 bases and J by 0 bases, with 4 bases of the junction left unmatched. CDR3 in DNA: TGTGCCACCAGCAGAGATTGGAGCGGGAGCTCCTACGAGCAGTACTTC. Protein: CATSRDWSGSSYEQYF. The whole variable domain, remainder taken from reference TRBV15 and TRBJ2-7, is DAMVIQNPRYQVTQFGKPVTLSCSQTLNHNVMYWYQQKSSQAPKLLFHYYDKDFNNEADTPDNFQSRRPNTSFCFLDIRSPGLGDTAMYLCATSRDWSGSSYEQYFGPGTRLTVT.

As regards this clone: Possible read error: a much larger clone is one base away. The genes are TRBV5-1 and TRBJ2-3; D is uncertain. Trimming took 0 bases from V and 5 from J, leaving 4 bases between them. Germline V gene lookup returns CDR1 SGHRS and CDR2 YFSETQ. There are 12 residues in the CDR3. The CDR3, as DNA: TGCGCCAGCAGCTTGGAGGAAGATACGCAGTATTTT. Translation: CASSLEEDTQYF.

V gene TRBV11-2 combines with J gene TRBJ2-2, with 13 bases identical to TRBD2. V was clipped by 1 base and J by 6 bases; unmatched bases: 8. CDR3 size: 18 residues. Germline loops: CDR1 SGHAT, CDR2 FQNNGV. DNA of the CDR3: TGTGCCAGCAGCTTAGTTCTCGGACTAGCGGGAGTGGCCGGGGAGCTGTTTTTT. It is translated as CASSLVLGLAGVAGELFF. Using reference TRBV11-2 and TRBJ2-2 for the parts outside the CDR3, the full variable domain is EAGVAQSPRYKIIEKRQSVAFWCNPISGHATLYWYQQILGQGPKLLIQFQNNGVVDDSQLPKDRFSAERLKGVDSTLKIQPAKLEDSAVYLCASSLVLGLAGVAGELFFGEGSRLTVL.

This chain links TRBV5-1 with TRBJ2-3; D possibly corresponds to TRBD1 (6 bases). V was clipped by 3 bases and J by 0 bases, with 11 bases between them. The CDR3 contains 15 residues. Germline values: CDR1 SGHRS, CDR2 YFSETQ. For the CDR3, the DNA is TGCGCCAGCAGCTACCAAGGACAGAGCACAGATACGCAGTATTTT. It is translated as CASSYQGQSTDTQYF.

For the CDR3, the DNA is TGTGCCAGCCGGGGTAGCGGGATAGGTACAAGATACGAGCAGTACTTC. Translating gives CASRGSGIGTRYEQYF. The chain joins TRBV28 to TRBJ2-7, with 8 nucleotides matching TRBD2. The germline CDR1 and CDR2 sequences are MDHEN and SYDVKM. V trimming: 8 bases; J trimming: 4 bases; junction bases outside the gene matches: 16. The CDR3 is 16 amino acids.

A remark on this clone: At the DNA level, this CDR3 is encoded by other sequences in the same sample as well. The chain couples TRBV7-2 to TRBJ2-5; 7 bases line up with TRBD1. This CDR3 comprises 15 residues. The V gene's germline CDR1 is SGHTA and CDR2 FQGNSA. The ends lost 5 bases at V and 2 bases at J; junction bases unmatched: 8. The CDR3 DNA reads TGTGCCAGCAGCCTACGGACAGGCAGACAAGAGACCCAGTACTTC. Translation: CASSLRTGRQETQYF.

V is TRBV28 and J is TRBJ1-2, with 7 bases that match TRBD1. The length of the CDR3 is 16 residues. Trimming took 5 bases from V and 2 from J; bases not matched to a gene: 11. Germline loops: CDR1 MDHEN, CDR2 SYDVKM. The chain's CDR3 is CASSGTPGQKNYGYTF. The CDR3 bases are TGTGCCAGCAGTGGAACCCCGGGACAGAAGAACTATGGCTACACCTTC.

The chain is built from TRBV5-4 and TRBJ2-2; D tentatively reads TRBD1 or TRBD2 (5 bases each). CDR1 SGHNT and CDR2 YYREEE come from the germline V gene (reference sequence). The CDR3 is 15 residues long. The ends were cut back, 2 bases at V and 3 bases at J, with 11 bases in the middle. The CDR3 region has the DNA TGTGCCAGCAGCTTCGGGGCGGCCGACACCGGGGAGCTGTTTTTT. As protein: CASSFGAADTGELFF.

The chain combines TRBV7-2 with TRBJ2-5; D is possibly TRBD1 (6 bases). Germline V lookup: CDR1 SGHTA, CDR2 FQGNSA. The CDR3 extends over 14 amino acids. V was cut by 6 bases and J by 4 bases, with 15 bases left in between. CDR3 region: CASSRPAGAETQYF. The CDR3 region has the DNA TGTGCCAGCAGTAGGCCTGCAGGGGCAGAGACCCAGTACTTC.

CDR3 bases: TGTGCCAGTAGTTCACGGACAGGCCGCGGCAATGAGCAGTTCTTC. Amino acids: CASSSRTGRGNEQFF. The chain carries TRBV19 and TRBJ2-1; 7 bases match TRBD1. Trimming removed 5 bases from V and 6 bases from J; junction bases left unmatched: 10. Germline values: CDR1 LNHDA, CDR2 SQIVND (reference sequence). There are 15 residues in the CDR3.

V usage is TRBV28 and J usage is TRBJ2-2; 7 positions agree with TRBD2. CDR1 is MDHEN and CDR2 is SYDVKM in the germline V gene. The CDR3 has 12 amino acids. The chain's CDR3 is CVAGRINGELFF. The CDR3 nucleotides are TGTGTGGCCGGGAGGATCAACGGGGAGCTGTTTTTT.

V and J are TRBV7-3 and TRBJ2-3; no clear D. V was pared by 1 base and J by 8 bases, with 7 bases between. The CDR3 extends over 12 amino acids. Germline V gene lookup returns CDR1 SGHTA and CDR2 FQGTGA. CDR3 sequence: CASSLIQATQYF. CDR3 sequence (DNA): TGTGCCAGCAGCTTAATTCAGGCTACGCAGTATTTT.

The chain is built from TRBV7-2 and TRBJ1-1; D might be TRBD1 (5 bases). This CDR3 comprises 12 residues. Trimming left V 5 bases short and J 10 bases short, with 14 bases between. The V gene's germline CDR1 is SGHTA and CDR2 FQGNSA. CDR3 sequence (DNA): TGTGCCAGCAGCCGAGACAGAGGCCCAGCTTTCTTT. Protein sequence: CASSRDRGPAFF. Looking up the rest from reference TRBV7-2 and TRBJ1-1 gives the full variable domain: GAGVSQSPSNKVTEKGKDVELRCDPISGHTALYWYRQSLGQGLEFLIYFQGNSAPDKSGLPSDRFSAERTGGSVSTLTIQRTQQEDSAVYLCASSRDRGPAFFGQGTRLTVV.

The CDR3 here is CASSVGQVSTDTQYF. In DNA form, the CDR3 reads TGTGCCAGCAGCGTCGGACAGGTTAGCACAGATACGCAGTATTTT. The V gene is TRBV7-8, the J gene TRBJ2-3, with 7 positions matching TRBD1. Trimming cost V 5 bases and J 0 bases; bases outside gene matches: 5. The CDR3 is 15 amino acids. CDR1 SGHVS and CDR2 FQNEAQ come from the germline V gene.